The clone carrying this TCR beta chain was detected a few times. The sample comes from a study of T-cell reconstitution after alpha-beta-depleted transplantation in children. It was with unique molecular identifiers that the TCRbeta library was prepared. Each CDR3 protein is one row after TCRdb ran MiXCR on the PCR reads. The sample contains more than 450,000 distinct CDR3 sequences, about 16% of which appear only once. The V end was cut by 4 bases, the J end by 6 bases, with 14 bases between. From germline, CDR1 is LGHNA and CDR2 YNFKEQ. The CDR3 sequence is 14 residues long. V usage is TRBV4-2 and J usage is TRBJ2-3; perhaps TRBD1 as D (6 bases). The source was PBMCs from the stem cell graft donor, collected from the stem cell graft. The TCR sequence derives from a human donor who donated a stem cell graft to a child with acute lymphoblastic leukemia. The CDR3 DNA sequence: TGTGCCAGCAGCCTTGGGGGCGGACAGGATACGCAGTATTTT. This encodes CASSLGGGQDTQYF.